Reported below is one T cell receptor (beta chain). What it binds is not known. This sample is drawn from a study of PD-L1 blockade in urothelial cancer. Study details: Patients, treated from about 2014 onward, received atezolizumab 1,200 mg intravenously every 3 weeks.

As to time point: pretreatment peripheral blood. General observations from the study: Those with durable benefit had larger increases in tumor-associated blood clones at 3 weeks. Where pretreatment blood TCR clonality fell below the median, better survival was predicted.

The CDR3 sequence is 16 residues long. Germline CDR1 SGHRS, CDR2 YFSETQ. J gave up 3 bases and V 5 bases, and 11 bases lay outside the gene matches. Produced via immunoSEQ multiplex PCR; TCRdb's table is partial and in-frame only. The data hold around 70,000 clones, with 84% observed a single time. This chain uses TRBV5-1 with TRBJ2-7, with 10 bases that match TRBD1. The sequence was obtained from an older woman with urothelial cancer. The sequenced sample was PBMCs, obtained around atezolizumab (anti-PD-L1) treatment. The CDR3 DNA sequence: TGCGCCAGCAGTGTTGGCACCGGGACAGGGGACTACGAGCAGTACTTC. This gives the protein CASSVGTGTGDYEQYF.